The sequence of this TCR beta chain was determined in a study of T cells in tumors after PD-1 blockade. Across the study: Blood samples averaged about 120,000 templates (range about 23,000-280,000) and fewer than 40,000 unique clonotypes.

Data came from immunoSEQ multiplex PCR; TCRdb stores just in-frame clones and leaves some out. The sample lists approximately 45,000 clones, 65% to 80% occurring once. The CDR3 spans 16 residues. Trimming stripped 0 bases from V and 1 base from J, with 13 bases between. The V gene's germline CDR1 is SGHRS and CDR2 YFSETQ. The sequencing used PBMCs, collected before anti-PD-1 therapy. The V gene is TRBV5-1, the J gene TRBJ1-1, with a tentative D call TRBD1 (5 bases). The clonotype was recovered from a human donor with advanced basal cell or squamous cell carcinoma (not recorded which). The CDR3 reads CASSLEGLHRNTEAFF. CDR3 sequence (DNA): TGCGCCAGCAGCTTGGAGGGGCTACACAGGAACACTGAAGCTTTCTTT.